The clone carrying this TCR beta chain has at least ten counts. The antigen is undetermined. The data stem from a study of T cell repertoires in cytomegalovirus infection. Study at large: Indications of both CMV infection and matching HLA type were provided by public TCR beta signatures. Study observations and caveats: Pooled public TCR beta family frequency picked out CMV carriers with the relevant HLA. CMV-specific HLA-C-restricted TCR beta clonotypes dominated the ex vivo response.

CDR3 length: 13 amino acids. Trimming removed 4 bases from V and 5 bases from J, with 10 bases in between. The germline CDR1 and CDR2 sequences are LGHNA and YNFKEQ. TCRdb re-called the reads through MiXCR, storing one row per CDR3 protein. The sample records 500,000 to 600,000 distinct CDR3 sequences, about 15% being singletons. V and J are TRBV4-2 and TRBJ2-3; D not certain. This TCR was recovered from a human donor in good health (CMV status not recorded). Some clones in this sample may be carry-over from other donors' samples. The material sequenced was CD8+ T cells from PBMCs. The CDR3 nucleotides read TGTGCCAGCAGCCCTACAGTTGGAGATACGCAGTATTTT. Amino acids: CASSPTVGDTQYF.